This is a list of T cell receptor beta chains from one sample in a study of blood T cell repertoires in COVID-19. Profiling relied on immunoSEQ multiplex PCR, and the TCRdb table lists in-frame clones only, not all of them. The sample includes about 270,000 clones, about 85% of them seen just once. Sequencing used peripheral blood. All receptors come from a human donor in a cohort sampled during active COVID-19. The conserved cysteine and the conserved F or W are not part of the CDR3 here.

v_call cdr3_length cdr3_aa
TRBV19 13 ASSTADRGNSPLH
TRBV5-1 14 ASSLLGTKNTGELF
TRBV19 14 ASSEPRGSGANVLT
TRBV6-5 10 ASTRTGTAAF
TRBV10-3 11 AIQSGNTDTQY
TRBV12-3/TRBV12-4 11 ASSFGLYNEQF
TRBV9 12 ASSAGTVNEKLF
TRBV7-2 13 ASTGLVGTYNEQF
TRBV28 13 ASSWGGGGTDTQY
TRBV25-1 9 ASTGVGELF
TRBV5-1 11 ASRQTGQYGYT
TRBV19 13 ASSTVPSGANVLT
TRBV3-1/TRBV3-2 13 ASSQGTATNSPLH
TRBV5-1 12 ATGRLAGTGELF
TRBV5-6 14 ASSLGGGTVNTEAF
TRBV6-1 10 ASSRDSYEQY
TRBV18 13 ASSRSGVGGNEQF
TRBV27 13 ASSLRQGTNEKLF
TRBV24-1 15 ATSESGWLCSPYEQY
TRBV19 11 ASSMERTTEAF
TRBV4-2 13 ASSQERTGGNEQF
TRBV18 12 ASSPPAGTGELF
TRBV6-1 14 ASSEGGQASNYGYT
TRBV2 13 ASRGTVTYNSPLH
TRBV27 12 ASSLGLAQDTQY
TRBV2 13 ASSRLAGGSQTQY
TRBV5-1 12 ASSLSGSSYEQY